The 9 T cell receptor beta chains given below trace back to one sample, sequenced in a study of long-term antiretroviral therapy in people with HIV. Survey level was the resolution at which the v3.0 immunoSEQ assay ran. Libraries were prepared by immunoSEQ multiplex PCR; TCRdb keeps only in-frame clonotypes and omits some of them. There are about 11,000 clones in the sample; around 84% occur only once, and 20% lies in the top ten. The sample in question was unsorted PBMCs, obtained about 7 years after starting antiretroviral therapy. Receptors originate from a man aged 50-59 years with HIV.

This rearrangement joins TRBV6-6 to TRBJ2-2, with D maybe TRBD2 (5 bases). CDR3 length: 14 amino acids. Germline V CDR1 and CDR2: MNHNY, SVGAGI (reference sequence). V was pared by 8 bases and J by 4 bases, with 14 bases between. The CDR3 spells CASGGTRSTGELFF. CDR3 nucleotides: TGTGCCAGCGGAGGAACCCGCAGCACCGGGGAGCTGTTTTTT.

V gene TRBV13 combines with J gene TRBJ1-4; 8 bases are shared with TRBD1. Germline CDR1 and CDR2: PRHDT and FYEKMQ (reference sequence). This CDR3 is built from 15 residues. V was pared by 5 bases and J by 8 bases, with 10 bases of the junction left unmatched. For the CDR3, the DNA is TGTGCCAGCAGCCTCCGGACAGGGAGGCAAGAAAAACTGTTTTTT. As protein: CASSLRTGRQEKLFF.

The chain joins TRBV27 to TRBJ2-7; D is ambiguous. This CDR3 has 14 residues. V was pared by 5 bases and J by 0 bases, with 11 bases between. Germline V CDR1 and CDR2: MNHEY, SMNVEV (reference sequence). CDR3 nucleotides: TGTGCCAGCAGTCCGGACGAATTCTCCTACGAGCAGTACTTC. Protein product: CASSPDEFSYEQYF.

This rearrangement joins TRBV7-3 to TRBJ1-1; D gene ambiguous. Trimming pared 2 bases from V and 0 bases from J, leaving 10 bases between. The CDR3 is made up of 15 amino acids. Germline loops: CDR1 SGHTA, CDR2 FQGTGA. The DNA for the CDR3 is TGTGCCAGCAGCTTAGATGCGGATATGAACACTGAAGCTTTCTTT. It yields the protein CASSLDADMNTEAFF.

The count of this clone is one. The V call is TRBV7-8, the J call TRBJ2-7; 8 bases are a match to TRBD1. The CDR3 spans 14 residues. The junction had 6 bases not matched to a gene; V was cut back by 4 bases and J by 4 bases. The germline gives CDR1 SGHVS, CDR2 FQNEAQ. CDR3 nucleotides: TGTGCCAGCAGCTCCGGGACAGGAAAGTACGAGCAGTACTTC. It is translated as CASSSGTGKYEQYF.

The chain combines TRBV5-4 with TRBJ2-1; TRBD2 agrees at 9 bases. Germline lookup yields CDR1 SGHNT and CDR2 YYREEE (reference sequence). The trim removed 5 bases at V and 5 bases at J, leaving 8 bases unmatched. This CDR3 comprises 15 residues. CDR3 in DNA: TGTGCCAGCAGGCTCCCGTTAGCGGGGGACAATGAGCAGTTCTTC. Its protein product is CASRLPLAGDNEQFF.

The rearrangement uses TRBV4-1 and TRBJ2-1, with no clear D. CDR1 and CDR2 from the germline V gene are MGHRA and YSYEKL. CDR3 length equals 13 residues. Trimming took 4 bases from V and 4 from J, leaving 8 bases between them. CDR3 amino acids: CASSPPAYNEQFF. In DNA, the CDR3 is TGCGCCAGCAGCCCCCCGGCATACAATGAGCAGTTCTTC.

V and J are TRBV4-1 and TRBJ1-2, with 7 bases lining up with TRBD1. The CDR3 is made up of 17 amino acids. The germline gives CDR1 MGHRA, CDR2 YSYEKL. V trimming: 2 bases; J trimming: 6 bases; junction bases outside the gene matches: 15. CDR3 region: CASSQPRLRQGEDGYTF. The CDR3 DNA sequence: TGCGCCAGCAGCCAACCTAGACTCCGACAGGGAGAGGATGGCTACACCTTC.

CDR3 coding DNA: TGTGCCAGCAGCCCTTTTAGGGGGGGGACTTCTGGAAACACCATATATTTT. It codes for CASSPFRGGTSGNTIYF. The J gene is TRBJ1-3, the V gene TRBV11-2; maybe TRBD1 (6 bases). The CDR3 runs to 17 residues. V was pared by 5 bases and J by 1 base, with 18 bases between. The germline CDR1 and CDR2 sequences are SGHAT and FQNNGV.